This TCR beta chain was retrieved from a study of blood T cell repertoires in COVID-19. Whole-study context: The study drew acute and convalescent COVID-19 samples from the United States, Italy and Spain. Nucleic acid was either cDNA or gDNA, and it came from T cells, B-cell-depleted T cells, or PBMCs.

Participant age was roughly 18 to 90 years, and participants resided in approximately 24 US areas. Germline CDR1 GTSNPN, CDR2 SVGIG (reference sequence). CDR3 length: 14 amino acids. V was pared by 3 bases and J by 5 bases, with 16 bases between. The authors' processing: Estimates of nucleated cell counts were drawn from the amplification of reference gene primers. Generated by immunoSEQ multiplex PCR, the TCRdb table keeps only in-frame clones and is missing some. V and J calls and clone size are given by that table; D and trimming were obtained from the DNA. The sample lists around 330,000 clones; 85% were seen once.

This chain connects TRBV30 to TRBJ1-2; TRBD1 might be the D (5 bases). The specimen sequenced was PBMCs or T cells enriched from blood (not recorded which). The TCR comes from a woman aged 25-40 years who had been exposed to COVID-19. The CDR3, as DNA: TGTGCCTGGAGCGGGACGGCCCGGGGGTATGGCTACACCTTC. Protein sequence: CAWSGTARGYGYTF.